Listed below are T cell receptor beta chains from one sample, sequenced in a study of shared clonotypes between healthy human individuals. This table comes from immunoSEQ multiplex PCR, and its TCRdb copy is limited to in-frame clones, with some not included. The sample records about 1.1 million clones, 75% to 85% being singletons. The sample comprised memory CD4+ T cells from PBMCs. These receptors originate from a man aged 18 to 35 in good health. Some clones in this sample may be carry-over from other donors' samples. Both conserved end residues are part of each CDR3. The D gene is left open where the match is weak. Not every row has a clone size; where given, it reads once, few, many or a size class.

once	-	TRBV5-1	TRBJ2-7	CASSDWYEQYF	TGCGCCAGCAGTGATTGGTACGAGCAGTACTTC
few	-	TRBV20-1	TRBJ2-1	CSARANEQFF	TGCAGTGCGAGAGCGAATGAGCAGTTCTTC
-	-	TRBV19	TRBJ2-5	CASTERETQYF	TGTGCCAGTACGGAGAGGGAGACCCAGTACTTC
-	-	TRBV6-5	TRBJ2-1	CASRQGTYNEQFF	TGTGCCAGCAGGCAGGGGACCTACAATGAGCAGTTCTTC
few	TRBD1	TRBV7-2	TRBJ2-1	CASSARPLGTGGVEQFF	TGTGCCAGCAGCGCGAGACCCCTAGGGACAGGGGGCGTTGAGCAGTTCTTC
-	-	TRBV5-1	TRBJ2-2	CASELGSGYTGELFF	TGCGCCAGCGAACTCGGGTCAGGGTACACCGGGGAGCTGTTTTTT
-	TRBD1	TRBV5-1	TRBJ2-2	CASSSGQGAGELFF	TGCGCCAGCAGCTCCGGACAGGGCGCCGGGGAGCTGTTTTTT
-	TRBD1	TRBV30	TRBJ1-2	CAWSAGQGAPVYGYTF	TGTGCCTGGAGTGCGGGACAGGGGGCTCCTGTCTATGGCTACACCTTC
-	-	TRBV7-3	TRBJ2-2	CASSLTRENTGELFF	TGTGCCAGCAGCTTAACCCGGGAGAACACCGGGGAGCTGTTTTTT
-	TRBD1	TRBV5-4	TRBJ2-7	CASSLDRGANEQYF	TGTGCCAGCAGCTTGGACAGGGGGGCAAACGAGCAGTACTTC
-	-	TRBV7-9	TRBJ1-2	CASSPGGGQANYGYTF	TGTGCCAGCAGCCCGGGGGGCGGACAAGCTAACTATGGCTACACCTTC
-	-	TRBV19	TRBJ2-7	CASSIIIGASYEQYF	TGTGCCAGTAGTATAATAATCGGGGCTTCCTACGAGCAGTACTTC
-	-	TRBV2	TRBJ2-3	CASSPDTHTQYF	TGTGCCAGCAGTCCAGACACCCATACGCAGTATTTT
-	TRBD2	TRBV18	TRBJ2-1	CASSPRLAGGPNEQFF	TGTGCCAGCTCACCTAGACTAGCGGGAGGGCCGAACGAGCAGTTCTTC
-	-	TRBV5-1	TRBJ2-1	CASSLGQGIYNEQFF	TGCGCCAGCAGCTTGGGGCAGGGAATTTACAATGAGCAGTTCTTC
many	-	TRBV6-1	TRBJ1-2	CASSEATGPNYGYTF	TGTGCCAGCAGTGAAGCGACTGGACCCAACTATGGCTACACCTTC
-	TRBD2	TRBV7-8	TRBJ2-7	CASSLWGTGTSSYEQYF	TGTGCCAGCAGCTTATGGGGAACCGGGACTAGCTCATACGAGCAGTACTTC
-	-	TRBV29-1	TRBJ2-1	CSVEPTWRSVAGRNEQFF	TGCAGCGTTGAACCCACCTGGAGATCGGTCGCGGGGAGGAATGAGCAGTTCTTC
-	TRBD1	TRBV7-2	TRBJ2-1	CASTPRTGEQFF	TGTGCCAGCACCCCGCGGACAGGCGAGCAGTTCTTC
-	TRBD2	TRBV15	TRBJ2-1	CATSREASGRGYNEQFF	TGTGCCACCAGCAGAGAGGCTAGCGGGAGGGGTTACAATGAGCAGTTCTTC